The 15 T cell receptor beta chains presented below share a single source sample, sequenced in a study of early T cells in non-severe SARS-CoV-2 infection. Via MiXCR, TCRdb re-called the 5' RACE reads, giving one row per CDR3 protein. The sample shows tens of thousands of distinct CDR3 sequences, over 10% of them seen only once. Sequenced input: whole blood. Every receptor here comes from an adult who was a healthcare worker with PCR-confirmed SARS-CoV-2 infection or an uninfected control (not recorded which).

The genes are TRBV6-5 and TRBJ1-1, with D unresolved. This CDR3 is 14 amino acids long. The V gene's germline CDR1 is MNHEY and CDR2 SVGAGI. Trimming took 6 bases from V and 0 from J, leaving 11 bases between them. The CDR3 DNA is TGTGCCAGCAGGCTTGCACATATGAACACTGAAGCTTTCTTT. Protein product: CASRLAHMNTEAFF.

The chain is built from TRBV7-6 and TRBJ2-3, with 7 bases that match TRBD2. Unmatched junction bases numbered 18, after V lost 4 bases and J lost 2 bases. Germline-derived CDR1 and CDR2 are SGHVS and FNYEAQ. The CDR3 consists of 19 residues. The CDR3 DNA reads TGTGCCAGCAGCTCCACCCCCACCCCGCGGGGGACCTACACAGATACGCAGTATTTT. This gives the protein CASSSTPTPRGTYTDTQYF.

This clonotype was observed at least ten times. The V and J genes are TRBV6-2 or TRBV6-3 and TRBJ2-1; 13 bases map to TRBD2. The CDR3 contains 16 residues. The germline V gene has CDR1 MNHEY and CDR2 SVGEGT. Trimming removed 6 bases from V and 6 bases from J; junction bases left unmatched: 8. The DNA for the CDR3 is TGTGCCAGCAGCACCCGACTAGCGGGGGGCCTCAATGAGCAGTTCTTC. Amino acids: CASSTRLAGGLNEQFF.

This CDR3 reads CASSSNWDRAYEQYF. The CDR3 nucleotides read TGTGCCAGCAGTAGTAATTGGGACAGGGCGTACGAGCAGTACTTC. V usage is TRBV27 and J usage is TRBJ2-7; 9 bases match TRBD1. Looked up from germline, CDR1 is MNHEY and CDR2 is SMNVEV (reference sequence). This CDR3 is built from 15 residues. V shed 5 bases and J 4 bases; nucleotides not matched to a gene: 9.

This chain connects TRBV5-1 to TRBJ1-6; no definite D call. The CDR3 sequence is 13 residues long. Trimming cost V 6 bases and J 8 bases, with 12 bases left between them. The germline V gene encodes CDR1 SGHRS and CDR2 YFSETQ. For the CDR3, the DNA is TGCGCCAGCAAGGGCTCCTTCGATTCACCCCTCCACTTT. It yields the protein CASKGSFDSPLHF.

This clonotype came up a few times. This chain joins TRBV12-3 or TRBV12-4 and TRBJ1-1; possibly TRBD1 for D (6 bases). The CDR3 spans 16 residues. V lost 5 bases, J lost 4 bases, and 20 bases lay in between. DNA for the CDR3: TGTGCCAGCAGTACCATAGGGGGTGGTTCTTCCACTGAAGCTTTCTTT. Encoded protein: CASSTIGGGSSTEAFF.

The chain joins TRBV5-1 to TRBJ2-3; TRBD2 matches 13 bases. The trim removed 3 bases at V and 1 base at J, leaving 8 bases unmatched. This CDR3 has 18 residues. CDR1 and CDR2 (germline): SGHRS, YFSETQ. The CDR3: CASSSGLAGVLGTDTQYF. DNA for the CDR3: TGCGCCAGCAGCTCTGGACTAGCGGGGGTGTTGGGCACAGATACGCAGTATTTT.

This chain links TRBV5-6 with TRBJ2-3; D possibly matches TRBD1 or TRBD2 (5 bases each). In germline, CDR1 is SGHDT, CDR2 YYEEEE. Trimming left V 4 bases short and J 4 bases short, with 19 bases between. The CDR3 has 16 residues. CDR3 amino acids: CASSTTGTQKADTQYF. The CDR3 DNA reads as TGTGCCAGCAGCACGACCGGGACCCAAAAAGCAGATACGCAGTATTTT.

This chain connects TRBV7-9 to TRBJ1-5; D not certain. The CDR3 runs 13 residues. CDR1 is SEHNR, CDR2 FQNEAQ, per germline (reference sequence). Trimming pared 5 bases from V and 3 bases from J, leaving 8 bases between. CDR3 region: CASSPDPNQPQHF. Written as DNA, the CDR3 is TGTGCCAGCAGCCCGGACCCCAATCAGCCCCAGCATTTT.

This clonotype was found a few times. The chain uses TRBV29-1 and TRBJ2-5; D uncertain. V was trimmed by 2 bases and J by 2 bases, leaving 6 bases between them. CDR1 and CDR2 (germline): SQVTM, ANQGSEA. The CDR3 consists of 12 residues. The CDR3 region has the DNA TGCAGCGTTGAAATCATACAAGAGACCCAGTACTTC. This sequence encodes CSVEIIQETQYF.

This clonotype was seen more than once but under ten times. The chain links TRBV2 to TRBJ2-5, with D possibly matching TRBD2 (6 bases). V dropped 3 bases and J dropped 5 bases, with 10 bases sitting between them. The CDR3 is made up of 13 amino acids. CDR1 and CDR2 (germline): SNHLY, FYNNEI. CDR3 sequence reads: CASSDLLAETQYF. The CDR3 region has the DNA TGTGCCAGCAGTGATCTACTAGCTGAGACCCAGTACTTC.

The sample holds many counts of this clonotype. J is TRBJ2-7 and V is TRBV7-6; either TRBD1 or TRBD2 may fit D (6 bases each). The CDR3 totals 16 residues. Germline lookup yields CDR1 SGHVS and CDR2 FNYEAQ. With 4 bases removed from V and 6 bases from J, the gap between germline ends came to 22 bases. CDR3 region: CASSSFPASGAGEQYF. The CDR3 DNA reads as TGTGCCAGCAGCTCGTTCCCAGCATCGGGGGCAGGCGAGCAGTACTTC.

The rearrangement uses TRBV11-2 and TRBJ2-7; D gene uncertain. Germline CDR1 SGHAT, CDR2 FQNNGV. The CDR3 covers 14 residues. Trimming pared 6 bases from V and 4 bases from J, leaving 16 bases between. CDR3 residues: CASRPATSGYEQYF. CDR3 bases: TGTGCCAGCAGACCTGCCACCTCCGGTTACGAGCAGTACTTC.

The V gene is TRBV30, the J gene TRBJ1-2; D is uncertain. Germline V gene data show CDR1 as GTSNPN and CDR2 as SVGIG (reference sequence). V dropped 3 bases and J dropped 4 bases, with 15 bases sitting between them. The length of the CDR3 is 14 residues. The CDR3: CAWRDNTASYGYTF. The CDR3 nucleotides are TGTGCCTGGAGAGATAATACAGCCTCCTATGGCTACACCTTC.

V is TRBV20-1 and J is TRBJ2-3, with TRBD2 identical over 12 bases. The CDR3 consists of 15 residues. The V gene's germline CDR1 is DFQATT and CDR2 SNEGSKA (reference sequence). V dropped 3 bases and J dropped 2; count of bases not matched to a gene: 3. The DNA of the CDR3 is TGCAGTGCTAGCCGGACTAGCGGGGTCACAGATACGCAGTATTTT. It codes for CSASRTSGVTDTQYF.